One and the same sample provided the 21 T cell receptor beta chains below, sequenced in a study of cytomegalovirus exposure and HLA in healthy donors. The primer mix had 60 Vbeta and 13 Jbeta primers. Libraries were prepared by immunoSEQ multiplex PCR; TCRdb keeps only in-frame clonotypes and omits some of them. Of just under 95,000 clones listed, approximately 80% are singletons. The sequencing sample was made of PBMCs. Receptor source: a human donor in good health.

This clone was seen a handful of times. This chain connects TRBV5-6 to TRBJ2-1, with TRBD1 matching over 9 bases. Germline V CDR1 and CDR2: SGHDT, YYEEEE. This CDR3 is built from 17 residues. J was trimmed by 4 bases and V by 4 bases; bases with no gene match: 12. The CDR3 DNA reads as TGTGCCAGCAGCGTTTGGTGGGGACAGGGACTATACAATGAGCAGTTCTTC. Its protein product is CASSVWWGQGLYNEQFF.

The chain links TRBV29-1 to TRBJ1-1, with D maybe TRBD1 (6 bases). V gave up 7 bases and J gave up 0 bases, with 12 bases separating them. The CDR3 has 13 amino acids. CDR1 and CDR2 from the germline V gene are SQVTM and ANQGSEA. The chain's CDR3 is CSARQALNTEAFF. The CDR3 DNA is TGCAGCGCAAGACAGGCCCTGAACACTGAAGCTTTCTTT.

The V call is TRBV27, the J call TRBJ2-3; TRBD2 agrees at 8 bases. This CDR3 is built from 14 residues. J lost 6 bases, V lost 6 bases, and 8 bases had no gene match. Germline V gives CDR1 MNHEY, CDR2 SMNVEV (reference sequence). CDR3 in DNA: TGTGCCAGCAGCCCGCCGGGGGGGAGTGATACGCAGTATTTT. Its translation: CASSPPGGSDTQYF.

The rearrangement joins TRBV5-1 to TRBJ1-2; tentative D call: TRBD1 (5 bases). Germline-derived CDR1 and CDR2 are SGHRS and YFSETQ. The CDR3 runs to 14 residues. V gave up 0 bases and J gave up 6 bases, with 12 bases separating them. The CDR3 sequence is CASSLAAGIHGYTF. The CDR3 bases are TGCGCCAGCAGCTTGGCGGCAGGGATTCATGGCTACACCTTC.

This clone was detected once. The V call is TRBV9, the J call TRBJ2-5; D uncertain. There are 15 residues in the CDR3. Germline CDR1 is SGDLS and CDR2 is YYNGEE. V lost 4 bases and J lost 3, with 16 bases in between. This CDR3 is CASSPDFGQEETQYF. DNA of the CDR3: TGTGCCAGCAGCCCCGATTTTGGGCAGGAAGAGACCCAGTACTTC.

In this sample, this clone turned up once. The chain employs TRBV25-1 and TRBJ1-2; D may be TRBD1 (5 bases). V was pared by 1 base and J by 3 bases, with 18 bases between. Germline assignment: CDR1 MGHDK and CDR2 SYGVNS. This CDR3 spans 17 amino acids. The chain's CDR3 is CASSESGKGKRDYGYTF. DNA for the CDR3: TGTGCCAGCAGTGAATCGGGTAAGGGGAAGCGAGACTATGGCTACACCTTC.

CDR3 sequence (DNA): TGTGCCAGCAGTTACCTAAACCTGGAGGAGCAGTTCTTC. It yields the protein CASSYLNLEEQFF. The chain recombines TRBV6-6 with TRBJ2-1, with D unresolved. Germline CDR1 and CDR2: MNHNY and SVGAGI (reference sequence). Between the trimmed V and J ends, which lost 2 bases and 10 bases, there was a span of 12 bases. The CDR3 has 13 residues.

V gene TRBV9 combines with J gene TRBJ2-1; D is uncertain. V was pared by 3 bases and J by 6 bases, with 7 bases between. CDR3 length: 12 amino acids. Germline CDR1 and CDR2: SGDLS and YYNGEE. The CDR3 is CASSALLNEQFF. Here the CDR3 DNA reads TGTGCCAGCAGCGCTCTTCTCAATGAGCAGTTCTTC.

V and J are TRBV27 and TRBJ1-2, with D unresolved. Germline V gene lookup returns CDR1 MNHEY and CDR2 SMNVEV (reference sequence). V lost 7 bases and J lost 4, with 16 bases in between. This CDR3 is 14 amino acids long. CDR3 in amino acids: CASKSPQNLYGYTF. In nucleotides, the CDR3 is TGTGCCAGCAAGTCTCCTCAGAATCTCTATGGCTACACCTTC.

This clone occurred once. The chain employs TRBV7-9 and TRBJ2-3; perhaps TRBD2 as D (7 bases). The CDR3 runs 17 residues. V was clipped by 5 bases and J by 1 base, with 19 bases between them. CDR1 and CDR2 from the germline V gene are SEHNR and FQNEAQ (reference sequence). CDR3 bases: TGTGCCAGCAGCCCCTGGGGGGGGCAATTGGGCACAGATACGCAGTATTTT. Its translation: CASSPWGGQLGTDTQYF. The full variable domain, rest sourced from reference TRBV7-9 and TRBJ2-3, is DTGVSQNPRHKITKRGQNVTFRCDPISEHNRLYWYRQTLGQGPEFLTYFQNEAQLEKSRLLSDRFSAERPKGSFSTLEIQRTEQGDSAMYLCASSPWGGQLGTDTQYFGPGTRLTVL.

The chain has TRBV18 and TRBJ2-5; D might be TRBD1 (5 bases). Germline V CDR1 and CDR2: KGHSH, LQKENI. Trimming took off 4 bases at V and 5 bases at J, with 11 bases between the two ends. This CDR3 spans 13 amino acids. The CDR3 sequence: CASSLGQRETQYF. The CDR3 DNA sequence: TGTGCCAGCTCACTCGGACAAAGGGAGACCCAGTACTTC.

CDR3 region: CASSLGQGYSGNTIYF. CDR3 in DNA: TGCGCCAGCAGCTTGGGACAGGGATACTCTGGAAACACCATATATTTT. The chain links TRBV5-1 to TRBJ1-3, with TRBD1 matching 7 bases. The CDR3 is 16 residues long. With 0 bases clipped from V and 0 bases from J, the junction kept 3 bases outside the gene matches. Germline V gene data show CDR1 as SGHRS and CDR2 as YFSETQ. Using reference TRBV5-1 and TRBJ1-3 for the parts outside the CDR3, the full variable domain is KAGVTQTPRYLIKTRGQQVTLSCSPISGHRSVSWYQQTPGQGLQFLFEYFSETQRNKGNFPGRFSGRQFSNSRSEMNVSTLELGDSALYLCASSLGQGYSGNTIYFGEGSWLTVV.

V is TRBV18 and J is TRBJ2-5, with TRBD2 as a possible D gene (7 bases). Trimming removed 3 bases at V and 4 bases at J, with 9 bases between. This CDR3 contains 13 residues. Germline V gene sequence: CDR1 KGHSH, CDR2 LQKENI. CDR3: CASSPGGGETQYF. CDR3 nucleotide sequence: TGTGCCAGCTCACCGGGAGGGGGAGAGACCCAGTACTTC. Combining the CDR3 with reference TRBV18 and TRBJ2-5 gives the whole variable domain NAGVMQNPRHLVRRRGQEARLRCSPMKGHSHVYWYRQLPEEGLKFMVYLQKENIIDESGMPKERFSAEFPKEGPSILRIQQVVRGDSAAYFCASSPGGGETQYFGPGTRLLVL.

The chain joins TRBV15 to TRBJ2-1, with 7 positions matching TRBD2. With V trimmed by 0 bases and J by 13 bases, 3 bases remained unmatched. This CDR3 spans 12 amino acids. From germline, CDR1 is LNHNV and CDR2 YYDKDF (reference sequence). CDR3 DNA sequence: TGTGCCACCAGCAGAGATGGGACTAATCAGTTCTTC. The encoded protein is CATSRDGTNQFF.

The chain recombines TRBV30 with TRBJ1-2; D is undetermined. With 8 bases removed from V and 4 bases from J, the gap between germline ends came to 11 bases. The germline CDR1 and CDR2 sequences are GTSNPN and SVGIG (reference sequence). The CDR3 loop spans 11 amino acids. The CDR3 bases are TGTGCCCGAGGAGAGTCCTATGGCTACACCTTC. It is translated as CARGESYGYTF.

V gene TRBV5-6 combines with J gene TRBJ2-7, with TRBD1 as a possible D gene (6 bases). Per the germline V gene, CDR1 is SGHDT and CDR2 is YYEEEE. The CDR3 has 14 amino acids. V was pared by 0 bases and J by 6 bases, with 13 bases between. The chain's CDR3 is CASSLGWGLAEQYF. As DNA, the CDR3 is TGTGCCAGCAGCTTGGGTTGGGGGCTCGCCGAGCAGTACTTC. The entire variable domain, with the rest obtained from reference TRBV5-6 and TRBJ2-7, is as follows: DAGVTQSPTHLIKTRGQQVTLRCSPKSGHDTVSWYQQALGQGPQFIFQYYEEEERQRGNFPDRFSGHQFPNYSSELNVNALLLGDSALYLCASSLGWGLAEQYFGPGTRLTVT.

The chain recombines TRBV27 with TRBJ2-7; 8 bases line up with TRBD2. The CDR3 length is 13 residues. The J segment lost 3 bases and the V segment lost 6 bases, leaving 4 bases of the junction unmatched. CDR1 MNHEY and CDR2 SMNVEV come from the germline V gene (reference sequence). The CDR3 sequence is CASRPRGGYEQYF. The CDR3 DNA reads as TGTGCCAGCAGACCTCGGGGGGGCTACGAGCAGTACTTC.

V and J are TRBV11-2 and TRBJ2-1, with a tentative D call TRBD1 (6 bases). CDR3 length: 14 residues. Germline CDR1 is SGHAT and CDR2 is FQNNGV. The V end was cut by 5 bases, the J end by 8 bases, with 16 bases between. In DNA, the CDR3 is TGTGCCAGCAGCCACCTAACAGGGTCCGATGAGCAGTTCTTC. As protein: CASSHLTGSDEQFF.

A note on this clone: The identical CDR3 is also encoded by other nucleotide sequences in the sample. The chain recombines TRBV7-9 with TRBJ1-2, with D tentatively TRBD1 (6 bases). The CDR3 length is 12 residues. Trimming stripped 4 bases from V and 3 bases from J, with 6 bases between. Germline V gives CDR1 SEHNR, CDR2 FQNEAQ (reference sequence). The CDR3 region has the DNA TGTGCCAGCAGCTCAGGGGACTATGGCTACACCTTC. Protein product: CASSSGDYGYTF.

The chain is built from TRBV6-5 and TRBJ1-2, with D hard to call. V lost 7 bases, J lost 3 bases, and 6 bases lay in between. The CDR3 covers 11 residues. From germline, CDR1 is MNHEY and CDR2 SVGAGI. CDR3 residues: CASTGYYGYTF. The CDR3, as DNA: TGTGCCAGCACTGGCTACTATGGCTACACCTTC.

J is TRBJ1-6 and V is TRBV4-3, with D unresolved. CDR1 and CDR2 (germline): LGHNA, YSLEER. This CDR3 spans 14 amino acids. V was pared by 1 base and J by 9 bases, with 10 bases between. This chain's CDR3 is CASSQGREGSPLHF. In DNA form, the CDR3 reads TGCGCCAGCAGCCAAGGTCGGGAAGGTTCACCCCTCCACTTT.